This T cell receptor beta chain was retrieved from a study of CD4 T cells in relation to SARS-CoV-2 and coronaviruses. The CDR3 has 14 residues. Looked up from germline, CDR1 is MNHNY and CDR2 is SVGAGI (reference sequence). Germline trimming cut 6 bases from V and 7 bases from J; bases unmatched to any gene: 9. Using immunoSEQ multiplex PCR, the repertoire was profiled, and TCRdb retains in-frame clones only, with some absent. The sample holds 9,500 to 11,000 clones, over 70% seen once. As concerns this clone: Its antigen is unidentified.

Before the COVID-19 pandemic, during about 2010-2018, CD4+ T cells were taken from unexposed donors. The cells were cultured for around ten days before CD4+ T cells were isolated. Sequenced input: CD4+ T cells from PBMCs, cultured in vitro. The genes are TRBV6-6 and TRBJ1-3, with TRBD1 identical over 7 bases. The receptor was isolated from a human donor in good health. The CDR3 DNA reads as TGTGCCAGCAGGGGATGGACAGGTTCGAACACCATATATTTT. Protein sequence: CASRGWTGSNTIYF.